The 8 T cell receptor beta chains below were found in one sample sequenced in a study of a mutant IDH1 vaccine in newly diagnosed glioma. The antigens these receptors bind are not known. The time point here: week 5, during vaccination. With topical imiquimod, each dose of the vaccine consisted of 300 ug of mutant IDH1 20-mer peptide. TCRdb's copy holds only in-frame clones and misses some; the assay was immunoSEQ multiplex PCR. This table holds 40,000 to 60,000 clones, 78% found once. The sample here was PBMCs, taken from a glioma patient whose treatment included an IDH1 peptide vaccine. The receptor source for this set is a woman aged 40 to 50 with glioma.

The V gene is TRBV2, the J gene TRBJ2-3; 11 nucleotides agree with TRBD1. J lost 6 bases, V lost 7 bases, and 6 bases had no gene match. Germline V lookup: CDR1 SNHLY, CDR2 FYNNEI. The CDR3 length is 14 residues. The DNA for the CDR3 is TGTGCCAGCAAGCAGGACAGGGGGCCGGATACGCAGTATTTT. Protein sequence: CASKQDRGPDTQYF.

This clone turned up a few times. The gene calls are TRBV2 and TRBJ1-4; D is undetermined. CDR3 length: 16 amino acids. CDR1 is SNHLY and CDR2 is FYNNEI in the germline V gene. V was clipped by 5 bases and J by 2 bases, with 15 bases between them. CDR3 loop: CASSPGKVGTNEKLFF. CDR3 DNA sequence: TGTGCCAGCAGTCCCGGCAAGGTCGGGACTAATGAAAAACTGTTTTTT.

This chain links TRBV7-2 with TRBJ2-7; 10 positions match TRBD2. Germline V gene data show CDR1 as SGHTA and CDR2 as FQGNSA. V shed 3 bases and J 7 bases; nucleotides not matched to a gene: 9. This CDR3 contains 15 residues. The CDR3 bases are TGTGCCAGCAGCTTGAGGACTAGCGGCGTTGCAGAGCAGTACTTC. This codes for CASSLRTSGVAEQYF.

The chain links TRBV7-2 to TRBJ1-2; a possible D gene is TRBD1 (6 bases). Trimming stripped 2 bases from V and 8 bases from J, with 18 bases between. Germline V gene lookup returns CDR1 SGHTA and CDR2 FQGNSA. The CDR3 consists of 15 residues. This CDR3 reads CASSLSTQGWVGYTF. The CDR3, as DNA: TGTGCCAGCAGCTTATCTACCCAGGGGTGGGTAGGCTACACCTTC.

DNA of the CDR3: TGTGCCACCAGTCTGGGGACAGGGGGCTTGTACGAGCAGTACTTC. Its translation: CATSLGTGGLYEQYF. The rearrangement links TRBV15 to TRBJ2-7; 12 nucleotides align to TRBD1. Germline-derived CDR1 and CDR2 are LNHNV and YYDKDF (reference sequence). The V and J ends lost 6 bases and 4 bases, in that order; junction bases with no gene match: 7. This CDR3 has 15 amino acids. The full variable domain, rest sourced from reference TRBV15 and TRBJ2-7, is DAMVIQNPRYQVTQFGKPVTLSCSQTLNHNVMYWYQQKSSQAPKLLFHYYDKDFNNEADTPDNFQSRRPNTSFCFLDIRSPGLGDTAMYLCATSLGTGGLYEQYFGPGTRLTVT.

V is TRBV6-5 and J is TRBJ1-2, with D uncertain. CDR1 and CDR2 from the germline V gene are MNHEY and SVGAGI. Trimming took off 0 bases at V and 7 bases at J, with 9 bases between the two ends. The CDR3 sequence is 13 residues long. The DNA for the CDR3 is TGTGCCAGCAGTTACTCAAGGGAGGGTGGCTACACCTTC. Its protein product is CASSYSREGGYTF.

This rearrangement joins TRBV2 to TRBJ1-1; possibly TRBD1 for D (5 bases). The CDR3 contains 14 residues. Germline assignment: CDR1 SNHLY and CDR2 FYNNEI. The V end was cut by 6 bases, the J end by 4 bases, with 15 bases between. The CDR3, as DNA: TGTGCCAGCAGGGGACGGGGTCAGGGCACTGAAGCTTTCTTT. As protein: CASRGRGQGTEAFF.

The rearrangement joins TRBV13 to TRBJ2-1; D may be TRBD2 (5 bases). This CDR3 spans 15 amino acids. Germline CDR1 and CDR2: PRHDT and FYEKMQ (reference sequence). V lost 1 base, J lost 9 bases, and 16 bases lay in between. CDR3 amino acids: CASSLVPEGRSEQFF. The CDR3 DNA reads TGTGCCAGCAGCTTAGTTCCAGAGGGTCGCAGTGAGCAGTTCTTC.